These T cell receptor beta chains were read from a single sample in a study of T cells in Graves' hyperthyroidism and ophthalmopathy. TCRdb redid the calling of the multiplex PCR reads with MiXCR, one entry per CDR3 protein. The sample shows more than 450,000 distinct CDR3 sequences, around 15% of them seen only once. Sequencing input: blood. These receptors were obtained from a woman in her forties with Graves' hyperthyroidism. Each CDR3 is given with its conserved first and last residue. D genes are given only for firm matches. Not all rows give a size; the values are once, few, many and, for expanded clones, a class.

>TRBJ1-5|few|-|TRBV7-2
TGTGCCAGCAGCCAGATGGACGGAGGGATCAGGTCCCAGCATTTT
CASSQMDGGIRSQHF
>TRBJ1-6|-|TRBD1|TRBV28
TGTGCCAGCAGTTTGTCCTACAGGGGCAATTCACCCCTCCACTTT
CASSLSYRGNSPLHF
>TRBJ1-2|-|-|TRBV20-1
TGCAGTGCTGGCATTCGGGGAAACTATGGCTACACCTTC
CSAGIRGNYGYTF
>TRBJ1-1|many|-|TRBV2
TGTGCCAGCAGGGTTAGACAGTACACTGAAGCTCTCTTT
CASRVRQYTEALF
>TRBJ2-2|many|TRBD2|TRBV20-1
TGCAGTGCTAGTGATAGGACTAGCAGCACCGGGGAGCTGTTTTTT
CSASDRTSSTGELFF
>TRBJ1-1|many|-|TRBV11-2
TGTGCCAGCAGGGAACAGGGATCGAACACTGAAGCTTTCTTT
CASREQGSNTEAFF
>TRBJ2-7|-|TRBD1|TRBV12-3/TRBV12-4
TGTGCCAGCAGTTCTCGACAGGGGCAAGCTGGCGAGCAGTACTTC
CASSSRQGQAGEQYF
>TRBJ2-7|many|-|TRBV27
TGTGCCAGCAGTCCGGACGGGTTTACGGCTCGCGAGCAGTACTTC
CASSPDGFTAREQYF
>TRBJ2-6|few|-|TRBV6-1
TGTGCCAGCAGTGAATGGGGCCTTAACTCTGGGGCCAACGTCCTGACTTTC
CASSEWGLNSGANVLTF
>TRBJ2-3|few|-|TRBV4-1
TGCGCCAGCAGCCAACCGAGACAGGGAGGGTCGGATACGCAGTATTTT
CASSQPRQGGSDTQYF
>TRBJ1-5|-|-|TRBV20-1
TGCAGTGCTAGAGATGGCAGCAGCAATCAGCCCCAGCGTTTT
CSARDGSSNQPQRF
>TRBJ2-1|many|TRBD1|TRBV28
TGTGCCAGCAGTCCCGGGGGGGGACAGGGGTACAATGAGCAGTTCTTC
CASSPGGGQGYNEQFF
>TRBJ2-1|many|-|TRBV20-1
TGCAGTGCTAGAGCGGGAGTTTTTGTATACAATGAGCAGTTCTTC
CSARAGVFVYNEQFF
>TRBJ2-7|many|-|TRBV12-3/TRBV12-4
TGTGCCAGCAGACCGACGGCCTACGAGCAGTACTTC
CASRPTAYEQYF
>TRBJ1-3|many|TRBD1|TRBV6-1
TGTGCCAGCAGACCCCCCTCGACAGGGACTGGAAACACCATATATTTT
CASRPPSTGTGNTIYF
>TRBJ2-1|many|-|TRBV27
TGTGCCAGCAGTTTACACTGGGGCTCCTACAATGAGCAGTTCTTC
CASSLHWGSYNEQFF
>TRBJ1-1|many|TRBD1|TRBV20-1
TGCAGTGCTAGGGTGCAGGGGGCGCGGAACACTGAAGCTTTCTTT
CSARVQGARNTEAFF
>TRBJ2-1|many|TRBD2|TRBV12-3/TRBV12-4
TGTGCCAGCAGTCCCCCGGGACTAGCGGGATATGAGCAGTTCTTC
CASSPPGLAGYEQFF
>TRBJ2-3|many|TRBD2|TRBV14
TGTGCCAGCAGCCGTCGAATAGAGCGGGAGGGCACAGATACGCAGTATTTT
CASSRRIEREGTDTQYF
>TRBJ2-7|many|TRBD2|TRBV3-1
TGTGCCAGCAGCCAAGTGCGGGCTGGTAGCGGGAGAACCCACGAGCAGTACTTC
CASSQVRAGSGRTHEQYF
>TRBJ2-4|-|-|TRBV15
TGTGCCACCAGGACGGATGAGCTAGCCAAAAACATTCAGTACTTC
CATRTDELAKNIQYF
>TRBJ2-1|-|TRBD1|TRBV5-1
TGCGCCAGCAGCTTTGACAGGGGTCCCCACAATGAGCAGTTCTTC
CASSFDRGPHNEQFF
>TRBJ2-1|-|-|TRBV4-1
TGCGCCAGCAGCCAGGTGGGGTATTCGAATGAGCAGTTCTTC
CASSQVGYSNEQFF
>TRBJ1-2|many|TRBD1|TRBV20-1
TGCAGTGCTAGAAATCCTTCCGGGACAGGGGGGAACTACACCTTC
CSARNPSGTGGNYTF
>TRBJ2-1|many|-|TRBV28
TGTGCCAGCAGTTTCGTAGGAACCAGGAATGAGCAGTTCTTC
CASSFVGTRNEQFF
>TRBJ1-3|many|-|TRBV12-3/TRBV12-4
TGTGCCAGCAGTCCAACAGACTACGGAAACACCATATATTTT
CASSPTDYGNTIYF
>TRBJ1-1|many|-|TRBV7-2
TGTGCCAGCAGCTTAAATCCAGGGAACACTGAAGCTTTCTTT
CASSLNPGNTEAFF
>TRBJ2-2|once|TRBD2|TRBV9
TGTGCCAGCAGCGTGATTAGCGGGAGGAACGGCGGGGAGCTGTTTTTT
CASSVISGRNGGELFF
>TRBJ2-3|-|-|TRBV9
TGTGCCAGCAGCGGCCTGCCAGGGGCGAGCACAGATACGCAGTATTTT
CASSGLPGASTDTQYF
>TRBJ2-5|-|TRBD2|TRBV20-1
TGCAGTGCTAGAGTTACGAGCGGGAGATGGGAGGAGACCCAGTACTTC
CSARVTSGRWEETQYF
>TRBJ1-1|many|-|TRBV3-1
TGTGCCAGCAGCCAAGATCCTGCTTACACTGAAGCTTTCTTT
CASSQDPAYTEAFF
>TRBJ2-1|many|TRBD1|TRBV28
TGTGCCAGCAAGACCACGGGACAGGGGATCCTAGATGAGCAGTTCTTC
CASKTTGQGILDEQFF
>TRBJ2-4|many|-|TRBV24-1
TGTGCCACCACCCAAACCGGGAATATAGCCAAAAACATTCAGTACTTC
CATTQTGNIAKNIQYF
>TRBJ2-7|-|-|TRBV28
TGTGCCAGCAGTATAGACTGGGTGAGCTCCTACGAGCAGTACTTC
CASSIDWVSSYEQYF
>TRBJ2-7|few|-|TRBV6-4
TGTGCCAGCAGTGACACTTCTTGGGGCTTGTCCTACGAGCAGTACTTC
CASSDTSWGLSYEQYF
>TRBJ1-1|many|-|TRBV28
TGTGCCAGCAGTTCAGACACCGGGAACACTGAAGCTTTCTTT
CASSSDTGNTEAFF
>TRBJ2-7|-|-|TRBV15
TGTGCCACCAGCAGAGATTTAACGGGGCAGGGTGGCCACGAGCAGTACTTC
CATSRDLTGQGGHEQYF
>TRBJ1-1|-|-|TRBV4-1
TGCGCCAGCAGCCAAGATCCGGCACGGGAAGCTTTCTTT
CASSQDPAREAFF
>TRBJ2-7|-|-|TRBV27
TGTGCCAGCGCCAGCGGGTGGCTCGGGGAGCAGTACTTC
CASASGWLGEQYF
>TRBJ1-2|-|-|TRBV29-1
TGCAGCGTTGAAGATCCCGTGGGGGGTAACTATGGCTACACCTTC
CSVEDPVGGNYGYTF